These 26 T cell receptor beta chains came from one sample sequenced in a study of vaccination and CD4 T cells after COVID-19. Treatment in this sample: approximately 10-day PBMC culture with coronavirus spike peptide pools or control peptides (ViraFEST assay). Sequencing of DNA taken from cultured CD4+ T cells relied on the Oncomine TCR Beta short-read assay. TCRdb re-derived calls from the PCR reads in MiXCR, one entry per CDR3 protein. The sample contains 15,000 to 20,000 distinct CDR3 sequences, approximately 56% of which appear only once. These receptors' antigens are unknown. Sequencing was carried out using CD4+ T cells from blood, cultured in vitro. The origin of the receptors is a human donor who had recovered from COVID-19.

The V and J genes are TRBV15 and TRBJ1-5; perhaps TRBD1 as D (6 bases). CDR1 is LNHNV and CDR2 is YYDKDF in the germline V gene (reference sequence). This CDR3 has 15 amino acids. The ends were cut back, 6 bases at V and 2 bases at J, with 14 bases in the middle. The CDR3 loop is CATRAGTSRNQPQHF. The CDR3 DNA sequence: TGTGCCACCAGAGCGGGGACATCCCGCAATCAGCCCCAGCATTTT.

CDR3 nucleotide sequence: TGCAGTGCTAGAGGTGCGAGACAGAGAATGAACACTGAAGCTTTCTTT. Translation gives CSARGARQRMNTEAFF. The chain links TRBV20-1 to TRBJ1-1; maybe TRBD1 (5 bases). The CDR3 extends over 16 amino acids. Trimming stripped 1 base from V and 0 bases from J, with 15 bases between. Per germline, CDR1 DFQATT and CDR2 SNEGSKA (reference sequence).

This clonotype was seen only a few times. The CDR3 DNA sequence: TGCAGTGCTAGAGTTACTAGCGGAGGGGAGACCCAGTACTTC. Protein: CSARVTSGGETQYF. This chain joins TRBV20-1 and TRBJ2-5, with 8 bases identical to TRBD2. This CDR3 is 14 amino acids long. Germline CDR1 is DFQATT and CDR2 is SNEGSKA (reference sequence). The V gene end was trimmed by 1 base and the J gene end by 5 bases; junction bases not matched to a gene: 6.

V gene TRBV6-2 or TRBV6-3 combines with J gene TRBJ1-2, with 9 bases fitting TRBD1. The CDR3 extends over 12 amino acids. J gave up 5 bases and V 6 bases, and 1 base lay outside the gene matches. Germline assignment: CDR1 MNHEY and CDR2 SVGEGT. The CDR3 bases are TGTGCCAGCAGCGGACAGGGGTATGGCTACACCTTC. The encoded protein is CASSGQGYGYTF.

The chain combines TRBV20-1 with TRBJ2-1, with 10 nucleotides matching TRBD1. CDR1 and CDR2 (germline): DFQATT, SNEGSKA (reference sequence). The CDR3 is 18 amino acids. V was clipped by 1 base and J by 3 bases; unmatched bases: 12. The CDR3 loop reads CSARGNGQGGTIYNEQFF. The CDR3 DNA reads TGCAGTGCTAGAGGAAACGGACAGGGGGGAACTATCTACAATGAGCAGTTCTTC.

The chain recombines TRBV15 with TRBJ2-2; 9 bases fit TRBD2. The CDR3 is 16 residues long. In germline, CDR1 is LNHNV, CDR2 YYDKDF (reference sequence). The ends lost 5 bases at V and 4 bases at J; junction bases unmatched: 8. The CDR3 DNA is TGTGCCACCAGCTCTCGCGGGAGGGTCGGCACCGGGGAGCTGTTTTTT. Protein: CATSSRGRVGTGELFF.

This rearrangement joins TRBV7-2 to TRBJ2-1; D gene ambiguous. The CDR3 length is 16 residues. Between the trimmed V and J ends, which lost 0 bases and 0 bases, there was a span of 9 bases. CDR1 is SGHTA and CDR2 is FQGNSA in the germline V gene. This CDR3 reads CASSLAIVLSYNEQFF. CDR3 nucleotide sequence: TGTGCCAGCAGCTTAGCTATCGTACTCTCCTACAATGAGCAGTTCTTC.

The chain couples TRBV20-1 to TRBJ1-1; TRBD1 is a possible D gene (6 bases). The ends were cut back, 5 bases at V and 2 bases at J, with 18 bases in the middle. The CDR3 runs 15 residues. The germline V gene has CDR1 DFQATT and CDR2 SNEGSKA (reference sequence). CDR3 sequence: CSAGPRRGGNTEAFF. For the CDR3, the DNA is TGCAGTGCTGGACCGCGGCGAGGGGGTAACACTGAAGCTTTCTTT.

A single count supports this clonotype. The CDR3: CSARNRAGVGTEAFF. In nucleotides, the CDR3 is TGCAGTGCTAGAAATCGGGCAGGGGTGGGCACTGAAGCTTTCTTT. The gene calls are TRBV20-1 and TRBJ1-1; D possibly corresponds to TRBD1 (6 bases). Deletions cut 2 bases from V and 4 bases from J, with 17 bases between. CDR3 length: 15 amino acids. Per germline, CDR1 DFQATT and CDR2 SNEGSKA (reference sequence).

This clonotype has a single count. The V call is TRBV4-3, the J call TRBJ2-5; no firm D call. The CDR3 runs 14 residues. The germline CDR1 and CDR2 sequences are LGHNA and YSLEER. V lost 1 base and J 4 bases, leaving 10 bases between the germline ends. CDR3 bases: TGCGCCAGCAGCCAAGGCTTTGGGCGAGAGACCCAGTACTTC. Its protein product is CASSQGFGRETQYF.

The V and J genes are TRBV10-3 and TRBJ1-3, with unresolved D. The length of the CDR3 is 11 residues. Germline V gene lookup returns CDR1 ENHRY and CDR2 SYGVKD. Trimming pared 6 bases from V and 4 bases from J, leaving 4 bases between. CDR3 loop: CAISRGNTIYF. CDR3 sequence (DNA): TGTGCCATCAGCAGGGGAAACACCATATATTTT.

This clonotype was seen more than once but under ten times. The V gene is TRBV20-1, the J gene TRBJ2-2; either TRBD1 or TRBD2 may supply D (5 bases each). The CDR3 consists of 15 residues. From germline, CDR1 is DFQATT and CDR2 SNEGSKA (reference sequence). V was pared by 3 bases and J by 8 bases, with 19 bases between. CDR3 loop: CSASPPGRTSGELFF. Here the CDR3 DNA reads TGCAGTGCTAGCCCTCCGGGACGGACATCTGGGGAGCTGTTTTTT.

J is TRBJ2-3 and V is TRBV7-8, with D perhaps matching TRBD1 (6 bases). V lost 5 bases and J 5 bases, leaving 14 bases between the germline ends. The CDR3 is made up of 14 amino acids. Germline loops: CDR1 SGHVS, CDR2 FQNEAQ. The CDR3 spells CASSPQGWVDTQYF. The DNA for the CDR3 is TGTGCCAGCAGCCCACAGGGATGGGTAGATACGCAGTATTTT.

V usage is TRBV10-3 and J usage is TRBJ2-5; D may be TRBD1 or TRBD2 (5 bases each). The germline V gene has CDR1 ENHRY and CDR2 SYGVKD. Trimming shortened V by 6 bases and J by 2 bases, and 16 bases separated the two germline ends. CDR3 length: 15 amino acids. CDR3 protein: CAISANRDGQETQYF. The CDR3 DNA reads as TGTGCCATCAGCGCGAACCGGGACGGGCAAGAGACCCAGTACTTC.

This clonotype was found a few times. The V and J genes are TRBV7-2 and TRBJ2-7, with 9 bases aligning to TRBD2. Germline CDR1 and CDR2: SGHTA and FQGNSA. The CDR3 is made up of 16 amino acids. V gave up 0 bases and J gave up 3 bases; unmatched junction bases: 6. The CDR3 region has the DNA TGTGCCAGCAGCTTAGCGGGTAGCGGGGGAATCTACGAGCAGTACTTC. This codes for CASSLAGSGGIYEQYF.

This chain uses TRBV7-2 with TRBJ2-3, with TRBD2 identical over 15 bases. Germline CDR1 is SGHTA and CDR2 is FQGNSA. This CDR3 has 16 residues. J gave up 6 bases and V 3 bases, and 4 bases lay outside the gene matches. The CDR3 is CASSFGLAGGADTQYF. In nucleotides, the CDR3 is TGTGCCAGCAGCTTCGGACTAGCGGGAGGGGCGGATACGCAGTATTTT.

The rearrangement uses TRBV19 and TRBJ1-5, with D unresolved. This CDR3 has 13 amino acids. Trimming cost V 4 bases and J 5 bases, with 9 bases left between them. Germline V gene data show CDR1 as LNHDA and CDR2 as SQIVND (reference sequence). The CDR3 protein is CASSTSGYQPQHF. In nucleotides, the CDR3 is TGTGCCAGTAGTACGTCGGGGTATCAGCCCCAGCATTTT.

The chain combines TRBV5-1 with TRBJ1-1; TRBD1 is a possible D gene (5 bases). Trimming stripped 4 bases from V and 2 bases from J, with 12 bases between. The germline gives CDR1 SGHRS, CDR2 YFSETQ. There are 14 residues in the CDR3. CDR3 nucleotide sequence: TGCGCCAGCAGCCCCAGGGTCCTAAACACTGAAGCTTTCTTT. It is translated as CASSPRVLNTEAFF.

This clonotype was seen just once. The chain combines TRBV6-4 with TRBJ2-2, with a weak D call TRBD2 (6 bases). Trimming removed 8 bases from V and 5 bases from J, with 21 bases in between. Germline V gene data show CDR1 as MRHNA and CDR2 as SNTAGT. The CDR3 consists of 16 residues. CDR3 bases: TGTGCCAGCGCGACTAGACAGCTTTGGAGGACCGGGGAGCTGTTTTTT. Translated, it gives CASATRQLWRTGELFF.

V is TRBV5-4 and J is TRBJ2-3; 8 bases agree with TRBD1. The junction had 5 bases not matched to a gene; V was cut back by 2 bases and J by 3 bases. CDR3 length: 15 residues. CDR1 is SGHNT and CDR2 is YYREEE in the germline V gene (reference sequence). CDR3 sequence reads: CASSFKQGATDTQYF. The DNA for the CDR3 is TGTGCCAGCAGCTTCAAGCAGGGGGCAACAGATACGCAGTATTTT.

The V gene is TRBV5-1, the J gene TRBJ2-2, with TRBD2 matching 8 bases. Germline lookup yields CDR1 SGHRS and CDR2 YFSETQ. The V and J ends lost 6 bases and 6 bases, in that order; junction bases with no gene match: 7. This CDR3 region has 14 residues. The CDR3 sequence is CASTERTSPGELFF. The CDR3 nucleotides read TGCGCCAGCACGGAAAGGACTAGCCCCGGGGAGCTGTTTTTT.

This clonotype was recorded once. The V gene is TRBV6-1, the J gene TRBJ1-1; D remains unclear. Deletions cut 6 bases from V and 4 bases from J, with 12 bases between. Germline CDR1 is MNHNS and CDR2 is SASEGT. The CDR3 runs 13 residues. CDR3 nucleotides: TGTGCCAGCAGGAGATCAGTTGCCACTGAAGCTTTCTTT. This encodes CASRRSVATEAFF.

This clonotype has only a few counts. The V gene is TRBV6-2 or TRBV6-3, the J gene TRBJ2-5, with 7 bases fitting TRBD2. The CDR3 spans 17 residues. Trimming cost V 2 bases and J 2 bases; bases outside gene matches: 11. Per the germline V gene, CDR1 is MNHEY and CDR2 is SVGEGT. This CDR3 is CASSYRRASGEQETQYF. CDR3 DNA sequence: TGTGCCAGCAGTTACAGGAGGGCTAGCGGCGAGCAAGAGACCCAGTACTTC.

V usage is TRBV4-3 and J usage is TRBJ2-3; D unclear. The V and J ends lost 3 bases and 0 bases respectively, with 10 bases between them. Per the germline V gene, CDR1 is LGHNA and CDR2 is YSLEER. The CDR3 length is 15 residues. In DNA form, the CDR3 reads TGCGCCAGCAGCCACGCCCTTCCTAGCACAGATACGCAGTATTTT. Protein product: CASSHALPSTDTQYF.

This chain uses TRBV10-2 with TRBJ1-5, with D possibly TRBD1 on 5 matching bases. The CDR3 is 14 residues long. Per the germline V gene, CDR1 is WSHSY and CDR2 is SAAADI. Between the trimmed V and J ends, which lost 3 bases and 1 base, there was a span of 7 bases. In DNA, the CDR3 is TGCGCCAGCAGTGACAGGGCAAGCAATCAGCCCCAGCATTTT. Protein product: CASSDRASNQPQHF.

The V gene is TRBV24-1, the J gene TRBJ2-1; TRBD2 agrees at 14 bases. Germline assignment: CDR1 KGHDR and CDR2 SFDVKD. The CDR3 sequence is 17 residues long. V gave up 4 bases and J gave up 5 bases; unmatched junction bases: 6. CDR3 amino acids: CATSDPTSGGADNEQFF. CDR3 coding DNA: TGTGCCACCAGTGACCCGACTAGCGGGGGGGCAGACAATGAGCAGTTCTTC.